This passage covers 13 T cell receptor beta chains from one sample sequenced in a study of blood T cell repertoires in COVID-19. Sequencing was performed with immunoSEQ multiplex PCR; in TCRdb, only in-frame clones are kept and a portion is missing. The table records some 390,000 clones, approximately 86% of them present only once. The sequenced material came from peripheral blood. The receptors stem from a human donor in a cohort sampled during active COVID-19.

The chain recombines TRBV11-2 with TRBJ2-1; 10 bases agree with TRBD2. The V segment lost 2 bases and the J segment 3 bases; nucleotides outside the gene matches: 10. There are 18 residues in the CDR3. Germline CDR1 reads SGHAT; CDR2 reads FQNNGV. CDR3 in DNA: TGTGCCAGCAGCTTAATACGACTAGCGGGTCCTCGCTACAATGAGCAGTTCTTC. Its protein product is CASSLIRLAGPRYNEQFF. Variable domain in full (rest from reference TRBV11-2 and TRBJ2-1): EAGVAQSPRYKIIEKRQSVAFWCNPISGHATLYWYQQILGQGPKLLIQFQNNGVVDDSQLPKDRFSAERLKGVDSTLKIQPAKLEDSAVYLCASSLIRLAGPRYNEQFFGPGTRLTVL.

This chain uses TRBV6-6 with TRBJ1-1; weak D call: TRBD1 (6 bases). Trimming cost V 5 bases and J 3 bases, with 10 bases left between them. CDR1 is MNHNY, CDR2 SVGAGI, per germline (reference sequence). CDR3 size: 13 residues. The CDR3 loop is CASSQPGDTEAFF. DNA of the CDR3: TGTGCCAGCAGTCAACCAGGGGACACTGAAGCTTTCTTT.

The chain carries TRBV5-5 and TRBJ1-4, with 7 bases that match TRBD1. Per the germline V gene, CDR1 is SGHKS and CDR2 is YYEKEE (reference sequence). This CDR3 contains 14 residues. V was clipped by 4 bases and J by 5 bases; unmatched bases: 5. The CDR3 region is CASSLRDSNEKLFF. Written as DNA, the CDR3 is TGTGCCAGCAGCCTCCGGGACAGCAATGAAAAACTGTTTTTT.

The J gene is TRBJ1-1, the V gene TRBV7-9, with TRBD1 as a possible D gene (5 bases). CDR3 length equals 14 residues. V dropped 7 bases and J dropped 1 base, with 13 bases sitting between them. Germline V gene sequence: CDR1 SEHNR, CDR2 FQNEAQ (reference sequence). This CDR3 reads CASTPTAPNTEAFF. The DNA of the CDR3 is TGTGCCAGCACCCCGACAGCGCCGAACACTGAAGCTTTCTTT.

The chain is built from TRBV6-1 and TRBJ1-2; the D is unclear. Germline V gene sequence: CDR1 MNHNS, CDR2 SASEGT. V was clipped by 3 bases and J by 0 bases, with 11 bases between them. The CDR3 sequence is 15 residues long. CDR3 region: CASSDLWGANYGYTF. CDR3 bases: TGTGCCAGCAGTGATCTTTGGGGAGCTAACTATGGCTACACCTTC.

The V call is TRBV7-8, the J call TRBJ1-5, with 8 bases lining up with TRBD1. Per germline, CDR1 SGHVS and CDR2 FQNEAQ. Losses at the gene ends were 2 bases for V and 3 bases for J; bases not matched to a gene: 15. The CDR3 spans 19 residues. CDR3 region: CASSLFVGQGRRINQPQHF. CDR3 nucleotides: TGTGCCAGCAGCTTATTCGTAGGACAGGGAAGAAGGATCAATCAGCCCCAGCATTTT.

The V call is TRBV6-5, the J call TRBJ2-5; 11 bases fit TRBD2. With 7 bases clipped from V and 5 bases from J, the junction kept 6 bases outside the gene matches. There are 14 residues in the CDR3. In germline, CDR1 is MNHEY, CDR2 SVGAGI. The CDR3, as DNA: TGTGCCAGCATCCTTAGCGGGGGGGAGGAGACCCAGTACTTC. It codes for CASILSGGEETQYF.

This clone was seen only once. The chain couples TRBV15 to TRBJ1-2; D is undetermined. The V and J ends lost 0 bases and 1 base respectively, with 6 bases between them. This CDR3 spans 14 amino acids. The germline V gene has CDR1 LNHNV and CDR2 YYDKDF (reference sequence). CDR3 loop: CATSREQLNYGYTF. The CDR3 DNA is TGTGCCACCAGCAGAGAACAGCTTAACTATGGCTACACCTTC.

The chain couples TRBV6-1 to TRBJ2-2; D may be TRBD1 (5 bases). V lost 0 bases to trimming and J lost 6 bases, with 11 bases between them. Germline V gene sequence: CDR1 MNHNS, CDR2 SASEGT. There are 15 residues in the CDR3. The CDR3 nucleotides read TGTGCCAGCAGTGAAGCGCCAGGGTTGGCCGGGGAGCTGTTTTTT. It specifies CASSEAPGLAGELFF.

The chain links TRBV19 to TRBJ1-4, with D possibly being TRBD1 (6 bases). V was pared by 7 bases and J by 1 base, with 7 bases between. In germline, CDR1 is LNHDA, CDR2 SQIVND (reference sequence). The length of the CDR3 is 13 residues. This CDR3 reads CASNRVTNEKLFF. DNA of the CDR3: TGTGCCAGTAACAGGGTAACTAATGAAAAACTGTTTTTT.

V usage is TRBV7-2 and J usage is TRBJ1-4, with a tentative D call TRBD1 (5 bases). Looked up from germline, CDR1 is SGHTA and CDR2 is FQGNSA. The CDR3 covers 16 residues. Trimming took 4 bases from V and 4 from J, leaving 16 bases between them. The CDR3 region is CASSSGGPGGNEKLFF. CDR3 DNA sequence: TGTGCCAGCAGCTCCGGGGGACCGGGCGGTAATGAAAAACTGTTTTTT.

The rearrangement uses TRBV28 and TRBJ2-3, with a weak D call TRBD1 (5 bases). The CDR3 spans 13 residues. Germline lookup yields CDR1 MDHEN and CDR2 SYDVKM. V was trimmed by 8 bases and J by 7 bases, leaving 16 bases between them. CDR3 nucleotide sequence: TGTGCCAGCCACCCCCAAGACAGAAATACGCAGTATTTT. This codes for CASHPQDRNTQYF.

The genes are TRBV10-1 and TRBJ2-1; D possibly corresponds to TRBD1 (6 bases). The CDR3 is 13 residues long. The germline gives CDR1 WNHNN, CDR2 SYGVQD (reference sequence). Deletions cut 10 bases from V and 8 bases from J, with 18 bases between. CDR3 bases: TGCGCCATTAATCACAGGGTTACCGATGAGCAGTTCTTC. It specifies CAINHRVTDEQFF.